This T cell receptor beta chain was sequenced for a study of tumor and adjacent non-tumor tissue in lung cancer. Background on the study: Aged 31 to 76 years, patients included nine to eleven men and several women with stage I to III disease.

Three rounds of nested PCR, following a modified ARM-PCR protocol, produced the TCRbeta library. One entry per CDR3 protein, called by TCRdb with MiXCR from the multiplex PCR reads. The data show about 85,000 distinct CDR3 sequences, about 66% seen once. A word on this clonotype: Relative to the germline gene, one junction end is altered; a read error may explain this.

Germline V gene sequence: CDR1 SGHAT, CDR2 FQNNGV. The CDR3 is 15 amino acids. The template was RNA from unsorted bulk tissue. The genes are TRBV11-2 and TRBJ2-2; D is possibly TRBD2 (5 bases). Input material: lung tumor tissue. The sequence came from a man in his 70s with non-small cell lung cancer. In DNA, the CDR3 is TGTGCCAGCAACCCTCCTCCCCTGAACACCGGGGAGCTGTTGTTT. Protein product: CASNPPPLNTGELLF.